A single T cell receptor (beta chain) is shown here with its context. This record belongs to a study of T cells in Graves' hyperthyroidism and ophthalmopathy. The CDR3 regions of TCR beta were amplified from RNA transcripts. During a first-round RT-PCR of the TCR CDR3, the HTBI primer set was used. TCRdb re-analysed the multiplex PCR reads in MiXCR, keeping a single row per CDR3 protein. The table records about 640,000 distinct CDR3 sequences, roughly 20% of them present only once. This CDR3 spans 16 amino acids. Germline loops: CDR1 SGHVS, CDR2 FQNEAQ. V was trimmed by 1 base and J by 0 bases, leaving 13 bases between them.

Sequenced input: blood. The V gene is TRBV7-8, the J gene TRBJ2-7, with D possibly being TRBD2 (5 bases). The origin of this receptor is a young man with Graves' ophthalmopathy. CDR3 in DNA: TGTGCCAGCAGCTTAGGCGACCGACTAAGCTCCTACGAGCAGTACTTC. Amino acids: CASSLGDRLSSYEQYF.